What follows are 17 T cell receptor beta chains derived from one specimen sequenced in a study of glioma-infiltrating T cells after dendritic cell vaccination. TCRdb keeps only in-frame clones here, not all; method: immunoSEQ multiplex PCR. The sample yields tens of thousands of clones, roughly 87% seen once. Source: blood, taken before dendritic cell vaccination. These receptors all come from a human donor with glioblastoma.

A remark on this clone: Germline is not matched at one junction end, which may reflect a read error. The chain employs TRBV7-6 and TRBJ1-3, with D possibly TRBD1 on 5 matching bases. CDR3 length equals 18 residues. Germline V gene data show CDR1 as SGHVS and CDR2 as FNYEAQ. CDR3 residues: CASSLGQGGPFSGNTIYF. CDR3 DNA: TGTGCCAGCAGTTTAGGGCAGGGCGGCCCCTTCTCTGGAAACACCATATATTTT.

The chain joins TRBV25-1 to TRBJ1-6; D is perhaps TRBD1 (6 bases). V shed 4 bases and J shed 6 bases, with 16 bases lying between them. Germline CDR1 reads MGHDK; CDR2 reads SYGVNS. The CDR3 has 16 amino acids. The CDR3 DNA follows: TGTGCCAGCAGTGCCCCCTCTCACAGGGTTAATTCACCCCTCCACTTT. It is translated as CASSAPSHRVNSPLHF.

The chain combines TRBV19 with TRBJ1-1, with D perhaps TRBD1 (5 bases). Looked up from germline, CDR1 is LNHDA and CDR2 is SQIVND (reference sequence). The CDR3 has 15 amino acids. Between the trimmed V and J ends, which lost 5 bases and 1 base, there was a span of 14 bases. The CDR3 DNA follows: TGTGCCAGTAGTCCCAGGACACCTTCGAACACTGAAGCTTTCTTT. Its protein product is CASSPRTPSNTEAFF.

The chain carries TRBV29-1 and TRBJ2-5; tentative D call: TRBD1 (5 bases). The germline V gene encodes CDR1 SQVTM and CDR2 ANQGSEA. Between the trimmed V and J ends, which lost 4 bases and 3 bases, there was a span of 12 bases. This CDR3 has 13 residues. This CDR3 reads CSVGQNAKETQYF. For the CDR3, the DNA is TGCAGCGTTGGACAGAATGCTAAAGAGACCCAGTACTTC. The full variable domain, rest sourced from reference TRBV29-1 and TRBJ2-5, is SAVISQKPSRDICQRGTSLTIQCQVDSQVTMMFWYRQQPGQSLTLIATANQGSEATYESGFVIDKFPISRPNLTFSTLTVSNMSPEDSSIYLCSVGQNAKETQYFGPGTRLLVL.

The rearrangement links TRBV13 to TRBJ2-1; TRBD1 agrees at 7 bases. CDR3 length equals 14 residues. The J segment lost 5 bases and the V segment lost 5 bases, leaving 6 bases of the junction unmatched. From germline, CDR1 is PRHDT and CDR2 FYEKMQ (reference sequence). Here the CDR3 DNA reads TGTGCCAGCAGCCCGCGGACAGGTGACAATGAGCAGTTCTTC. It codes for CASSPRTGDNEQFF.

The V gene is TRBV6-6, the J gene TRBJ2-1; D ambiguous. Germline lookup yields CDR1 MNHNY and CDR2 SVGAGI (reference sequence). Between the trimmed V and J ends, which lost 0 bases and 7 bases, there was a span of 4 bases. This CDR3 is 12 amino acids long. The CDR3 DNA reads TGTGCCAGCAGTTACTCCGTTAATGAGCAGTTCTTC. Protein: CASSYSVNEQFF.

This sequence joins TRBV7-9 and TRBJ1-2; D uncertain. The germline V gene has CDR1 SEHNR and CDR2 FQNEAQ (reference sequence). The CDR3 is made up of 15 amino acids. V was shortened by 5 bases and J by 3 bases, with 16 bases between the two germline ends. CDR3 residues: CASSPSLGSDYGYTF. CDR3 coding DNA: TGTGCCAGCAGCCCCTCCCTTGGAAGCGACTATGGCTACACCTTC.

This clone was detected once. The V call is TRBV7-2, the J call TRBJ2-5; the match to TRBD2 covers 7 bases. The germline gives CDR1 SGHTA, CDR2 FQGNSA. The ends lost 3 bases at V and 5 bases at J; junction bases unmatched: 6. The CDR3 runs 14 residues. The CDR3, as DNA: TGTGCCAGCAGCTTGGGGAACGGGAGGGAGACCCAGTACTTC. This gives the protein CASSLGNGRETQYF.

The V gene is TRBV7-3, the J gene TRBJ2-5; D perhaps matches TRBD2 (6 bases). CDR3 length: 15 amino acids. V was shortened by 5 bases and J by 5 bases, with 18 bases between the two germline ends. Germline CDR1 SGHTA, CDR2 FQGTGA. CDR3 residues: CASSLTNLEGETQYF. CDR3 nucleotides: TGTGCCAGCAGCCTGACCAACCTGGAGGGGGAGACCCAGTACTTC.

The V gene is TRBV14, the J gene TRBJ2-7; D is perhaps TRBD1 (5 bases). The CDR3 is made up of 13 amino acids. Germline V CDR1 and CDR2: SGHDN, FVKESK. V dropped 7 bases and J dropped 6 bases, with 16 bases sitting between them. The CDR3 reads CASTDSLSGEQYF. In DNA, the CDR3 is TGTGCCAGCACCGACAGCCTTAGTGGCGAGCAGTACTTC.

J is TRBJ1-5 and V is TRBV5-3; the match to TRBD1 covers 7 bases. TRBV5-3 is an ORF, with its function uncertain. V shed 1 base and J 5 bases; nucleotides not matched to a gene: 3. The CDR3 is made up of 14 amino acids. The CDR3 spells CARSLRQGDQPQHF. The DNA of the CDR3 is TGTGCCAGAAGCTTGAGACAGGGCGATCAGCCCCAGCATTTT.

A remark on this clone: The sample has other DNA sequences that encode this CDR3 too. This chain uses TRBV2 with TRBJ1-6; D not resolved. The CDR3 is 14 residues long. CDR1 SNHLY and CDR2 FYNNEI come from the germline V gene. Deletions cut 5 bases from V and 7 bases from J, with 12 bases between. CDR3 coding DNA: TGTGCCAGCAGTATTACAGATCCAAATTCACCCCTCCACTTT. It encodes CASSITDPNSPLHF.

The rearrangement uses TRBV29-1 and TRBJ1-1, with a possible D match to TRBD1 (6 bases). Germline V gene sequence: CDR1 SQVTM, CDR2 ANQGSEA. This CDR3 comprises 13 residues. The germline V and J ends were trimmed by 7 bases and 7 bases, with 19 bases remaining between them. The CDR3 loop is CSARVGGQGEAFF. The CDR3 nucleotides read TGCAGCGCCAGGGTCGGGGGGCAGGGTGAAGCTTTCTTT.

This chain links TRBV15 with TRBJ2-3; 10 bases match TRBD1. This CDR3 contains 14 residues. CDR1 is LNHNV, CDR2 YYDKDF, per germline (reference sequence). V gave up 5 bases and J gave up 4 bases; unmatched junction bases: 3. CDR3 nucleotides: TGTGCCACCAGCGGGGACAGGGGTGCAGATACGCAGTATTTT. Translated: CATSGDRGADTQYF.

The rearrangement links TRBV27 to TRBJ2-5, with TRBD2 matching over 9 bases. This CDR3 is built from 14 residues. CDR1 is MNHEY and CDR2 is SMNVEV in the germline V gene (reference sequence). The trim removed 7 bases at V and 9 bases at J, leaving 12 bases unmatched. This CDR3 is CASKGSSGNAAQYF. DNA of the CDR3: TGTGCCAGCAAAGGTTCTAGCGGGAACGCGGCCCAGTACTTC.

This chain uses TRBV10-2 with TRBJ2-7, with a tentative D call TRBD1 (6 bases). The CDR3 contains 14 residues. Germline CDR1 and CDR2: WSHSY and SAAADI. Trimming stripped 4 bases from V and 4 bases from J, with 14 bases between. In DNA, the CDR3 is TGCGCCAGCAGTGTGGGGGACAAAGGATACGAGCAGTACTTC. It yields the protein CASSVGDKGYEQYF.

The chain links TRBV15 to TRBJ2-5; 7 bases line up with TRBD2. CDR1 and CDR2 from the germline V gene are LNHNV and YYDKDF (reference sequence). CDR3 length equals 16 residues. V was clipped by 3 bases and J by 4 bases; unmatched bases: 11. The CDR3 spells CATSSHPGLNPETQYF. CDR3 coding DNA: TGTGCCACCAGCAGTCATCCGGGACTAAACCCAGAGACCCAGTACTTC.